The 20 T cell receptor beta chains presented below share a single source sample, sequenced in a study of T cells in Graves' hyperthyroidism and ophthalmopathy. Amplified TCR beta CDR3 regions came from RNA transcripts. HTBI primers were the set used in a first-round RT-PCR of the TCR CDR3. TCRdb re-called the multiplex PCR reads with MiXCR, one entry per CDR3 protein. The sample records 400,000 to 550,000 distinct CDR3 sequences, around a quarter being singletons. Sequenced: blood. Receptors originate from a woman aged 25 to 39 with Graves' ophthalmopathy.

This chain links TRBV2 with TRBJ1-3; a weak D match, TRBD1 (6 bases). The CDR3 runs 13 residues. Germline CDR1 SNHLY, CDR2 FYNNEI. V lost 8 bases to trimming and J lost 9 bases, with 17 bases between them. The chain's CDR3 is CASGQDSEATIYF. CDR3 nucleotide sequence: TGTGCCAGCGGCCAGGACAGCGAAGCCACCATATATTTT.

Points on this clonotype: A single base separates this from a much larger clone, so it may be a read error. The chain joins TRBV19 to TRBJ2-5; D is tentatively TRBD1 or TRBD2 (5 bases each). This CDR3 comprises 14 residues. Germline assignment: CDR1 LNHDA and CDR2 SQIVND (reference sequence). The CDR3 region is CASSIDGGPETKYF. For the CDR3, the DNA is TGTGCCAGTAGTATAGATGGGGGTCCAGAGACCAAGTACTTC.

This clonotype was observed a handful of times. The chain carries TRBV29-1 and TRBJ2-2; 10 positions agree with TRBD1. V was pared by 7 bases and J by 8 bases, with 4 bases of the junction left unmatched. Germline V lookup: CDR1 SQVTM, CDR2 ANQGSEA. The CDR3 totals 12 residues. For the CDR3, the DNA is TGCAGCGCCGGGACAGGGGCAGGGGAGCTGTTTTTT. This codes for CSAGTGAGELFF.

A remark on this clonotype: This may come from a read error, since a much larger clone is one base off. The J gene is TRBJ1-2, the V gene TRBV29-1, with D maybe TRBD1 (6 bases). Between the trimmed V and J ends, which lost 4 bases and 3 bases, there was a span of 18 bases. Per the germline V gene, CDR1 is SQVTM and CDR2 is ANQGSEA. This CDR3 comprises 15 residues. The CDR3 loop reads CSVALRGNRDYGYTF. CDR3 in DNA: TGCAGCGTTGCTTTAAGGGGGAATAGGGACTATGGCTACACCTTC.

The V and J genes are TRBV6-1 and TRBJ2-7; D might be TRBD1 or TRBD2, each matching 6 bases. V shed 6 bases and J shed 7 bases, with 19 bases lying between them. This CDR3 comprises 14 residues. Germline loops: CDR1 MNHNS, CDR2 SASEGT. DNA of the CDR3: TGTGCCAGCAGCGAACCGGGACTGAGGGGGGAGCAGTACTTC. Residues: CASSEPGLRGEQYF.

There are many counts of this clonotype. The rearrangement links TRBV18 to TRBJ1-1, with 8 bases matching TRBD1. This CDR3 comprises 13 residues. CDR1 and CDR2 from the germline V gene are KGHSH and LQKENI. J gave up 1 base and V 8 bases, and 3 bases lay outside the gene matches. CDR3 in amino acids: CASGTGQNTEAFF. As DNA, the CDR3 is TGTGCCAGCGGGACAGGACAGAACACTGAAGCTTTCTTT.

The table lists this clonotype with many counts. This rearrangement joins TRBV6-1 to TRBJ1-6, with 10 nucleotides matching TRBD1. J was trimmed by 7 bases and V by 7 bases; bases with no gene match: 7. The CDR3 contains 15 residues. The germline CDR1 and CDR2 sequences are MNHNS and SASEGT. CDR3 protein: CASTSDRGPNSPLHF. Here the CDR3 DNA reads TGTGCCAGCACCTCTGACAGGGGGCCAAATTCACCCCTCCACTTT.

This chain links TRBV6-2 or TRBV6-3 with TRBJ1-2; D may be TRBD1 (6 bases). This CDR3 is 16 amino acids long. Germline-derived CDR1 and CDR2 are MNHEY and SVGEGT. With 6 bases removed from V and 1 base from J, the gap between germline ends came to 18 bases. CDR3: CASRISGGAFNYGYTF. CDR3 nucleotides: TGTGCCAGCAGAATTAGCGGGGGGGCTTTTAACTATGGCTACACCTTC.

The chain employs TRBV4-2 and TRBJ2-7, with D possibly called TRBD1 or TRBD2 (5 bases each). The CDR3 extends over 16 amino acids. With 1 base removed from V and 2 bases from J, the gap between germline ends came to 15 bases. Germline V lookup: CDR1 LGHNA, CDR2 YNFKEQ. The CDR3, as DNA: TGTGCCAGCAGCCAAGGAGGGGCCGAACCCACCTACGAGCAGTACTTC. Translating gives CASSQGGAEPTYEQYF.

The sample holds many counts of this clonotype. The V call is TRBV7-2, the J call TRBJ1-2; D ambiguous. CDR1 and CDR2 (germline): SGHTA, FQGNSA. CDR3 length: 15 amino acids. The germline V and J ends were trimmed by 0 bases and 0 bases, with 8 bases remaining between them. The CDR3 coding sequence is TGTGCCAGCAGCTTAGCAGCGGGGACTAACTATGGCTACACCTTC. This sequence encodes CASSLAAGTNYGYTF.

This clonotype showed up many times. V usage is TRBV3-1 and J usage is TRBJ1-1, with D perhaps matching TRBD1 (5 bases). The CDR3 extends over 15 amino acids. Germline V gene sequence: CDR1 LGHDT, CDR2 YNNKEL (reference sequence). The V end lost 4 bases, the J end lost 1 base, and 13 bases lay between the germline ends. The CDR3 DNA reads TGTGCCAGCAGCCCGTTCTCCGGACAGAACACTGAAGCTTTCTTT. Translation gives CASSPFSGQNTEAFF.

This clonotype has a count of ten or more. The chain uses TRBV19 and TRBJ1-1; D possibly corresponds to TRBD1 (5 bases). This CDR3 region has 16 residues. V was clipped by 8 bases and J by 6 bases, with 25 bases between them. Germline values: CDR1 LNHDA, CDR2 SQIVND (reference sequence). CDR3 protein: CASLRMEGVSSPEAFF. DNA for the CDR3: TGTGCCAGTCTAAGAATGGAAGGGGTCTCGAGTCCTGAAGCTTTCTTT.

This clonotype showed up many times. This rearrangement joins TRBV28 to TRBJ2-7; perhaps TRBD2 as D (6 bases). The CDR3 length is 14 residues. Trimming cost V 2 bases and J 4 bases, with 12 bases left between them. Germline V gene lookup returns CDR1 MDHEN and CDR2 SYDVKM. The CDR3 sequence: CASSLIRRAYEQYF. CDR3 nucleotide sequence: TGTGCCAGCAGTTTAATTCGGAGGGCTTACGAGCAGTACTTC. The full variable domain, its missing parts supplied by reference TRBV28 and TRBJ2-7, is DVKVTQSSRYLVKRTGEKVFLECVQDMDHENMFWYRQDPGLGLRLIYFSYDVKMKEKGDIPEGYSVSREKKERFSLILESASTNQTSMYLCASSLIRRAYEQYFGPGTRLTVT.

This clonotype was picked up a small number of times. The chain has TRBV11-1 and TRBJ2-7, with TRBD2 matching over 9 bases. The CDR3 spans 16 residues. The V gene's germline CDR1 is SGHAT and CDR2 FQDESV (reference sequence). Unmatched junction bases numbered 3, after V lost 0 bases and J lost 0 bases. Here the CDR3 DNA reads TGTGCCAGCAGCTTAGCGGGCGGGGGGGCCTCCTACGAGCAGTACTTC. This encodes CASSLAGGGASYEQYF.

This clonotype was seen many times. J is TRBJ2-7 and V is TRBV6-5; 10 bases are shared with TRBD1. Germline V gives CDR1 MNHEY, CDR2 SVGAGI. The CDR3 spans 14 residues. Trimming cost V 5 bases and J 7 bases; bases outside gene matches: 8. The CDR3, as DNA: TGTGCCAGCAGTACTAGACAGGGGGCGGGAGAGCAGTACTTC. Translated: CASSTRQGAGEQYF.

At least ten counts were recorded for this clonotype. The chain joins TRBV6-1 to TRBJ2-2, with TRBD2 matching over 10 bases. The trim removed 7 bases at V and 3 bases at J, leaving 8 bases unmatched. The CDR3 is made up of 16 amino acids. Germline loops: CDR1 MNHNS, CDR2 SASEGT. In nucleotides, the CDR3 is TGTGCCAGCACCAGCGGGGGGGCCATGTACACCGGGGAGCTGTTTTTT. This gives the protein CASTSGGAMYTGELFF.

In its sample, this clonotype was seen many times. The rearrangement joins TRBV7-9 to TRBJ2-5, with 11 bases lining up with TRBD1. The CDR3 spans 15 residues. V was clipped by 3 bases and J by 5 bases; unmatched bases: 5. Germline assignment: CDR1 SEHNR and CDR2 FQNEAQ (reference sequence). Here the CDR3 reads CASSLGQGDSETQYF. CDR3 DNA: TGTGCCAGCAGCTTGGGACAGGGGGATTCGGAGACCCAGTACTTC. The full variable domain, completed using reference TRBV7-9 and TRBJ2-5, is DTGVSQNPRHKITKRGQNVTFRCDPISEHNRLYWYRQTLGQGPEFLTYFQNEAQLEKSRLLSDRFSAERPKGSFSTLEIQRTEQGDSAMYLCASSLGQGDSETQYFGPGTRLLVL.

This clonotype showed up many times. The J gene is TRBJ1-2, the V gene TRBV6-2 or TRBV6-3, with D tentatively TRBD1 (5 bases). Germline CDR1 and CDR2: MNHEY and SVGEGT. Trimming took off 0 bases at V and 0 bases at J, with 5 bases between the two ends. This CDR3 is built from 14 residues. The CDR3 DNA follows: TGTGCCAGCAGTTACTCGACAGCTAACTATGGCTACACCTTC. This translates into CASSYSTANYGYTF.

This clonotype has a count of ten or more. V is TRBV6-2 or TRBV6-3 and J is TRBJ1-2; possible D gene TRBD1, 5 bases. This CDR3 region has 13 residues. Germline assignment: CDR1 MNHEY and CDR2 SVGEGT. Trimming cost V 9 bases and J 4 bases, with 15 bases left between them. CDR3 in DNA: TGTGCCAGTAATCGCCGGGGCGGCTATGGCTACACCTTC. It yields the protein CASNRRGGYGYTF.

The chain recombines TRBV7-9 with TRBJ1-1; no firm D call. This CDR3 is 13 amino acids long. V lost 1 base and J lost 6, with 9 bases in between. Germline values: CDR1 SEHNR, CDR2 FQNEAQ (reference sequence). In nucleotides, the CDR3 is TGTGCCAGCAGCTTAGTATCTTTCGCTGAAGCTTTCTTT. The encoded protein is CASSLVSFAEAFF. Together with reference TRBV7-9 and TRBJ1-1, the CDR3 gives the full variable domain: DTGVSQNPRHKITKRGQNVTFRCDPISEHNRLYWYRQTLGQGPEFLTYFQNEAQLEKSRLLSDRFSAERPKGSFSTLEIQRTEQGDSAMYLCASSLVSFAEAFFGQGTRLTVV.